Shown below are 8 T cell receptor beta chains from a single sample sequenced in a study of blood T cells in healthy people across ages. A second PCR, run for 7 to 11 cycles, used a sample-barcoded 5' primer plus a J-beta primer mix. TCRdb re-called the 5' RACE reads through MiXCR, storing one row per CDR3 protein. This sample has about 780,000 distinct CDR3 sequences; roughly 24% occur once, and the top ten carry less than 3.5%. These data were also filed under a second study, of T cells of mothers and their children.

The specimen sequenced was blood. The receptors were sampled from a boy aged 5-17 years in good health.

This clonotype showed up just a few times. The gene calls are TRBV28 and TRBJ2-4; either TRBD1 or TRBD2 may supply D (6 bases each). This CDR3 is 11 amino acids long. CDR1 is MDHEN, CDR2 SYDVKM, per germline. Trimming shortened V by 6 bases and J by 15 bases, and 15 bases separated the two germline ends. The chain's CDR3 is CASSNWTAGYF. In DNA form, the CDR3 reads TGTGCCAGCAGCAATTGGACAGCGGGGTACTTC. Looking up the rest from reference TRBV28 and TRBJ2-4 gives the full variable domain: DVKVTQSSRYLVKRTGEKVFLECVQDMDHENMFWYRQDPGLGLRLIYFSYDVKMKEKGDIPEGYSVSREKKERFSLILESASTNQTSMYLCASSNWTAGYFGAGTRLSVL.

The V call is TRBV5-1, the J call TRBJ2-5; 7 bases are a match to TRBD2. Germline V CDR1 and CDR2: SGHRS, YFSETQ. With 4 bases clipped from V and 4 bases from J, the junction kept 7 bases outside the gene matches. The CDR3 sequence is 14 residues long. CDR3 region: CASSLVTSRETQYF. Here the CDR3 DNA reads TGCGCCAGCAGCCTAGTGACTAGCCGAGAGACCCAGTACTTC.

This clonotype has a count of ten or more. The germline gene is not matched at one end of the junction; a read error may be the cause. CDR3 sequence: CASSQDGGGYTF. CDR3 DNA sequence: TGCGCCAGCAGCCAAGATGGCGGAGGCTACACCTTC. The V and J genes are TRBV3-1 and TRBJ1-2; D call uncertain. CDR1 is LGHDT and CDR2 is YNNKEL in the germline V gene (reference sequence). The CDR3 runs 12 residues.

The CDR3 nucleotides read TGTGCCAGCAGCGTACGGGGGTTGGGGTCTGAAGCTTTCTTT. Translation gives CASSVRGLGSEAFF. The genes are TRBV9 and TRBJ1-1; TRBD1 might be the D (5 bases). Trimming shortened V by 1 base and J by 6 bases, and 13 bases separated the two germline ends. CDR1 is SGDLS, CDR2 YYNGEE, per germline. This CDR3 has 14 residues.

The chain carries TRBV28 and TRBJ1-1, with D tentatively TRBD1 (5 bases). Trimming took 2 bases from V and 5 from J, leaving 12 bases between them. The CDR3 consists of 14 residues. Germline V lookup: CDR1 MDHEN, CDR2 SYDVKM. The CDR3, as DNA: TGTGCCAGCAGTTTAGAGGGGCCTCGGACTGAAGCTTTCTTT. This sequence encodes CASSLEGPRTEAFF.

The CDR3 sequence is CASSQDGWEVNTEAFF. The CDR3 nucleotides are TGCGCCAGCAGCCAAGATGGGTGGGAGGTGAACACTGAAGCTTTCTTT. The genes are TRBV4-1 and TRBJ1-1; D is ambiguous. Trimming shortened V by 0 bases and J by 0 bases, and 11 bases separated the two germline ends. Per germline, CDR1 MGHRA and CDR2 YSYEKL. The CDR3 contains 16 residues.

This clonotype has just a few counts. V and J are TRBV3-1 and TRBJ2-3, with TRBD1 matching over 9 bases. Germline CDR1 reads LGHDT; CDR2 reads YNNKEL (reference sequence). This CDR3 spans 18 amino acids. V lost 0 bases and J lost 2; bases outside the gene matches: 9. Here the CDR3 reads CASSQEGPGTGLTDTQYF. CDR3 DNA: TGTGCCAGCAGCCAAGAGGGCCCCGGGACAGGGCTCACAGATACGCAGTATTTT.

V is TRBV14 and J is TRBJ2-5, with D maybe TRBD1 (6 bases). Trimming took 1 base from V and 11 from J, leaving 23 bases between them. The length of the CDR3 is 16 residues. CDR1 is SGHDN and CDR2 is FVKESK in the germline V gene. The chain's CDR3 is CASSQGVGTPGHEQYF. The CDR3 region has the DNA TGTGCCAGCAGCCAAGGGGTTGGGACACCCGGTCACGAACAGTACTTC.